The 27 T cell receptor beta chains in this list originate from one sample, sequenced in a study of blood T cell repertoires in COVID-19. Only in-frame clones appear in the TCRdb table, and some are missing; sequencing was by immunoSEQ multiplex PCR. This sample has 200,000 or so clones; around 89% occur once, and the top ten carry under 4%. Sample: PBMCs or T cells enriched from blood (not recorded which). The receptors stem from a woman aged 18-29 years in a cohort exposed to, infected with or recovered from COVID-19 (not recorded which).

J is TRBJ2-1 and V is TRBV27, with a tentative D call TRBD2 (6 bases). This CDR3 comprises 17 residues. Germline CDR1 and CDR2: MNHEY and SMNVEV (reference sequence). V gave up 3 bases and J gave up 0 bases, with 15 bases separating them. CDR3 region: CASSFLRGVSSYNEQFF. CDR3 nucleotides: TGTGCCAGCAGTTTCTTGCGCGGGGTGAGCTCCTACAATGAGCAGTTCTTC.

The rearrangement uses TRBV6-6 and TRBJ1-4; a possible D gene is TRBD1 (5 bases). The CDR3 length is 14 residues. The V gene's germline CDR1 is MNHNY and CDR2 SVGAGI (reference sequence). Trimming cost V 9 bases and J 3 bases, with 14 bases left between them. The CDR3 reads CASARAYANEKLFF. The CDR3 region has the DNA TGTGCCAGTGCCAGGGCTTATGCTAATGAAAAACTGTTTTTT.

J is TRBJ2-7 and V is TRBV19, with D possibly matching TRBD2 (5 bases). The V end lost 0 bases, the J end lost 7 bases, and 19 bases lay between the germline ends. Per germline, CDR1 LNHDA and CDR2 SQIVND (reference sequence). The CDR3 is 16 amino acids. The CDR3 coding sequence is TGTGCCAGTAGTATAGATCTCGGGGATATTAAAGGGGAGCAGTACTTC. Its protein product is CASSIDLGDIKGEQYF.

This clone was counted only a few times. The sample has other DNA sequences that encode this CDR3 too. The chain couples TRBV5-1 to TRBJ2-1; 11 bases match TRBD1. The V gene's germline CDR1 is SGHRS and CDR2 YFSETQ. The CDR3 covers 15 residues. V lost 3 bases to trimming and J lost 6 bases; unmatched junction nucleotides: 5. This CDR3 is CASSSGQGVVNEQFF. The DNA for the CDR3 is TGCGCCAGCAGCTCGGGACAGGGGGTGGTCAATGAGCAGTTCTTC.

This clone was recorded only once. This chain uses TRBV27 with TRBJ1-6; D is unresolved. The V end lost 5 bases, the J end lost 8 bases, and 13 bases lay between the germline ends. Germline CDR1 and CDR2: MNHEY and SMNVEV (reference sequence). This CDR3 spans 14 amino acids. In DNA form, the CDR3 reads TGTGCCAGCAGTCCCCGGGTGGATTATTCACCCCTCCACTTT. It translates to CASSPRVDYSPLHF.

The CDR3 DNA follows: TGTGCCAGCAGCCCAACTAGCGCGAACACCGGGGAGCTGTTTTTT. Protein: CASSPTSANTGELFF. V and J are TRBV7-9 and TRBJ2-2, with 7 nucleotides matching TRBD2. The V and J ends lost 5 bases and 0 bases, in that order; junction bases with no gene match: 3. The CDR3 sequence is 15 residues long. Germline V gene sequence: CDR1 SEHNR, CDR2 FQNEAQ (reference sequence).

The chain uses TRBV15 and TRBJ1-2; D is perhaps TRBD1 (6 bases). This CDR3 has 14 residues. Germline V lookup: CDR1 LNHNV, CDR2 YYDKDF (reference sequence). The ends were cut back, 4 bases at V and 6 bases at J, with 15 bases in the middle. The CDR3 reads CATSMTGPIDGYTF. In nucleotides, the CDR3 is TGTGCCACCAGCATGACAGGACCCATCGATGGCTACACCTTC.

CDR3 sequence reads: CASSLVLEGPETQYF. CDR3 in DNA: TGTGCCAGCAGCTTGGTTCTAGAAGGCCCAGAGACCCAGTACTTC. This chain links TRBV5-6 with TRBJ2-5; D unclear. Between the trimmed V and J ends, which lost 0 bases and 4 bases, there was a span of 13 bases. The CDR3 totals 15 residues. CDR1 is SGHDT and CDR2 is YYEEEE in the germline V gene. Complete variable domain (other parts from reference TRBV5-6 and TRBJ2-5): DAGVTQSPTHLIKTRGQQVTLRCSPKSGHDTVSWYQQALGQGPQFIFQYYEEEERQRGNFPDRFSGHQFPNYSSELNVNALLLGDSALYLCASSLVLEGPETQYFGPGTRLLVL.

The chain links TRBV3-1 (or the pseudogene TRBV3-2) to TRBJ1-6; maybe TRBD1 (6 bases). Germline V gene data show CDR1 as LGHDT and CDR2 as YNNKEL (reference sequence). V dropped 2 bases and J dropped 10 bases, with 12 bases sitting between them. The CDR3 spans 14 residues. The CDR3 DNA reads TGTGCCAGCAGCCAAAGAGGGGGTGGGTCACCCCTCCACTTT. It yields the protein CASSQRGGGSPLHF.

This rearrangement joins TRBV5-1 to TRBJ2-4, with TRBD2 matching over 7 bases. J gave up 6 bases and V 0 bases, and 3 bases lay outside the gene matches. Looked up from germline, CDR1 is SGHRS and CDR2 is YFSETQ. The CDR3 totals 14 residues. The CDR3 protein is CASSLEGLLNIQYF. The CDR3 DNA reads TGCGCCAGCAGCTTGGAGGGACTATTAAACATTCAGTACTTC.

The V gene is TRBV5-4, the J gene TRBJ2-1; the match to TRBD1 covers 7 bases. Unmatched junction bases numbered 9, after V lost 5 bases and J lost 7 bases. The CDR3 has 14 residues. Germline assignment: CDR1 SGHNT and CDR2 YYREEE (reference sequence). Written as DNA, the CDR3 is TGTGCCAGCAGTTCGGGGACAGCGGCGAATGAGCAGTTCTTC. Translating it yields CASSSGTAANEQFF.

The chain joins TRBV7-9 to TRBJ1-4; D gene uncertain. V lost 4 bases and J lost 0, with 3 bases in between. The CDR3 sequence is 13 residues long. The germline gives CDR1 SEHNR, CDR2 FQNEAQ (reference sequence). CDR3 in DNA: TGTGCCAGCAGCTCCGCAACTAATGAAAAACTGTTTTTT. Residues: CASSSATNEKLFF.

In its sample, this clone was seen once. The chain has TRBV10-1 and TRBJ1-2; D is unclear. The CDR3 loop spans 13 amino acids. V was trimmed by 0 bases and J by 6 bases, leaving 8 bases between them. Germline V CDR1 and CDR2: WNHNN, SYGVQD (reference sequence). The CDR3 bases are TGCGCCAGCAGTGAGTCGGGTGGAGATGGCTACACCTTC. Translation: CASSESGGDGYTF.

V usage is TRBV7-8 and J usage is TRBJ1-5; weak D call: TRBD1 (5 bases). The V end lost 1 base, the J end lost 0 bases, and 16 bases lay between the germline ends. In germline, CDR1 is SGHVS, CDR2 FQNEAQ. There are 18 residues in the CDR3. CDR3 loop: CASSLGGSGGYSNQPQHF. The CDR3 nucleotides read TGTGCCAGCAGCTTAGGGGGCTCGGGAGGTTATAGCAATCAGCCCCAGCATTTT.

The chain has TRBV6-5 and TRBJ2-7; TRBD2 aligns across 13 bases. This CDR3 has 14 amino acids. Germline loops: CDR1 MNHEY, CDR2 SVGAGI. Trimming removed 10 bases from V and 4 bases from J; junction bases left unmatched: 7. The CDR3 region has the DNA TGTGCCACCAAAGTGACTAGCGGGAGGTACGAGCAGTACTTC. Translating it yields CATKVTSGRYEQYF.

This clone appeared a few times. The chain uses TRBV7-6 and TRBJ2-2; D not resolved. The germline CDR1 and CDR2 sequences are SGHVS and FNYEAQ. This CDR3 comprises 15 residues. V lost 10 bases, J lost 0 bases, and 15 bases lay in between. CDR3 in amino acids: CATTEFRSNTGELFF. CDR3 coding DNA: TGTGCCACCACCGAATTTCGGTCGAACACCGGGGAGCTGTTTTTT.

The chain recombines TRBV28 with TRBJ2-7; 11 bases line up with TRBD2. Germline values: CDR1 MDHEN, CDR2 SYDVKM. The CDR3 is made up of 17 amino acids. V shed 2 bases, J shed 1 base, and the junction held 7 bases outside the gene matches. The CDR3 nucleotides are TGTGCCAGCAGTTTAATCCCGGGACTAGCGGTATCCTACGAGCAGTACTTC. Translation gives CASSLIPGLAVSYEQYF.

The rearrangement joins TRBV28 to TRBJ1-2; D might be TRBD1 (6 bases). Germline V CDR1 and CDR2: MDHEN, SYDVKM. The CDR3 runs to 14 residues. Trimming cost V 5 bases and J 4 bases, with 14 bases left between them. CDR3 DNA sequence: TGTGCCAGCAGTGCTCCCCCGGACAGCTATGGCTACACCTTC. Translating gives CASSAPPDSYGYTF.

CDR3 protein: CASSPRDDSPLHF. CDR3 nucleotides: TGTGCCAGCAGCCCCAGGGATGATTCACCCCTCCACTTT. The rearrangement links TRBV13 to TRBJ1-6; D might be TRBD1 (5 bases). The CDR3 has 13 residues. With 5 bases removed from V and 8 bases from J, the gap between germline ends came to 10 bases. From germline, CDR1 is PRHDT and CDR2 FYEKMQ (reference sequence).

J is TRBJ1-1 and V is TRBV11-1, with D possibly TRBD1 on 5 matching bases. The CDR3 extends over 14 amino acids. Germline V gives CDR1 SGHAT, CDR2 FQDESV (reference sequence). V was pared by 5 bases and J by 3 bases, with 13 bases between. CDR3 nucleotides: TGTGCCAGCAGCCGGGGAGGGGCGGACACTGAAGCTTTCTTT. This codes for CASSRGGADTEAFF. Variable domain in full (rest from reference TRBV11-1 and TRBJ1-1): EAEVAQSPRYKITEKSQAVAFWCDPISGHATLYWYRQILGQGPELLVQFQDESVVDDSQLPKDRFSAERLKGVDSTLKIQPAELGDSAMYLCASSRGGADTEAFFGQGTRLTVV.

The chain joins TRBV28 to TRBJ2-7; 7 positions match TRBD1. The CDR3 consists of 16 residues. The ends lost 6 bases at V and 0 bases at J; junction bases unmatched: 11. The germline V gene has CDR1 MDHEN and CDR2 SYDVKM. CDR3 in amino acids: CASRPTGTADSYEQYF. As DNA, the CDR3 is TGTGCCAGCAGGCCCACCGGGACAGCTGACTCCTACGAGCAGTACTTC.

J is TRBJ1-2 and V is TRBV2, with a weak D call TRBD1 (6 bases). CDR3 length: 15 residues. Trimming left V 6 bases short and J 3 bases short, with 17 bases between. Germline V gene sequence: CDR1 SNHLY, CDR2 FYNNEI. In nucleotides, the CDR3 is TGTGCCAGCAGGCCCTTGGCAGGGGAATACTATGGCTACACCTTC. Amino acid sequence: CASRPLAGEYYGYTF.

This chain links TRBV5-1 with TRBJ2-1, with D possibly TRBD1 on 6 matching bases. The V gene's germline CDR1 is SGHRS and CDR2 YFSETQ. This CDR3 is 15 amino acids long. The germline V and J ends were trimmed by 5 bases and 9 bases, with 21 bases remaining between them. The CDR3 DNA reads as TGCGCCAGCAGTTCCCCGGACAGAAATGAGGGTGAGCAGTTCTTC. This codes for CASSSPDRNEGEQFF.

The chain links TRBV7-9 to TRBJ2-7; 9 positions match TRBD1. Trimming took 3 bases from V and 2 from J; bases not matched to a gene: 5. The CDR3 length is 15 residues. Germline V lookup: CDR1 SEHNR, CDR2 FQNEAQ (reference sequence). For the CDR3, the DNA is TGTGCCAGCAGCTTTATCACAGGGGGCCCCTACGAGCAGTACTTC. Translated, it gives CASSFITGGPYEQYF.

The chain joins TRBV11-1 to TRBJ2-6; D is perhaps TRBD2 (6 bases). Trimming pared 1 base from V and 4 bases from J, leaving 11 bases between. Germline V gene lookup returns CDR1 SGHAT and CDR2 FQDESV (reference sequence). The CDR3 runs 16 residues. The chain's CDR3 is CASSLGRVTGANVLTF. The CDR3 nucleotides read TGTGCCAGCAGCTTAGGGAGGGTAACGGGGGCCAACGTCCTGACTTTC.

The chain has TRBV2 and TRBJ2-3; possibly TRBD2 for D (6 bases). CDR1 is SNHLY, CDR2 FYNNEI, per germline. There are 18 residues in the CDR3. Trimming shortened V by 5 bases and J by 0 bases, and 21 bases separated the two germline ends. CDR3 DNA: TGTGCCAGCAGTACACCGGCTACCACGGAGGGAAGCACAGATACGCAGTATTTT. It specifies CASSTPATTEGSTDTQYF.

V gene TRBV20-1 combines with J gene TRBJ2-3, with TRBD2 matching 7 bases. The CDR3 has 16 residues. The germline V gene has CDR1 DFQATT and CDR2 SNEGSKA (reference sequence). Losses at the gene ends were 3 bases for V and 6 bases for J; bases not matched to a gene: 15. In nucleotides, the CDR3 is TGCAGTGCTAGTGCCCCCGGACTAGTTTGGGAGGATACGCAGTATTTT. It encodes CSASAPGLVWEDTQYF.